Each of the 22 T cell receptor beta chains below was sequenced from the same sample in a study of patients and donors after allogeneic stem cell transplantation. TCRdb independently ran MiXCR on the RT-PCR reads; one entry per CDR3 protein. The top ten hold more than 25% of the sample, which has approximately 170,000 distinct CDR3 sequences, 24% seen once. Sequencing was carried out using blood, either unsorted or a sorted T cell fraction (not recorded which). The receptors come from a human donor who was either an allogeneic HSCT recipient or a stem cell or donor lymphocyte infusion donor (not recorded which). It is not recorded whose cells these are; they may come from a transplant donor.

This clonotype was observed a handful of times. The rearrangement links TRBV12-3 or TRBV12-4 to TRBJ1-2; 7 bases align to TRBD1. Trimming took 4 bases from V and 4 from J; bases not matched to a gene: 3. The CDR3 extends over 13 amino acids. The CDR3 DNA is TGTGCCAGCAGTTCCAGGGGGTCCTATGGCTACACCTTC. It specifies CASSSRGSYGYTF.

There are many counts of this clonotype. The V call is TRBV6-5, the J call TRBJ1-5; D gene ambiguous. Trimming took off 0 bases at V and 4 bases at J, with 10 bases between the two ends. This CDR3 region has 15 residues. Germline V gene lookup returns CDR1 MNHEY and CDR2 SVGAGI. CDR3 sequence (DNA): TGTGCCAGCAGTTACTCCTACAGACAAAATCAGCCCCAGCATTTT. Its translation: CASSYSYRQNQPQHF.

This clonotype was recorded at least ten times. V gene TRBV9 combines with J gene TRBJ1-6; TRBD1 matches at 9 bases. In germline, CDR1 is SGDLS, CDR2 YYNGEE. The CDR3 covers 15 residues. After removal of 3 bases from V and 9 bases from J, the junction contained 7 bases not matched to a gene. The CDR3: CASSDTGTGISPLHF. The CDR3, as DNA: TGTGCCAGCAGCGATACCGGGACAGGGATTTCACCCCTCCACTTT.

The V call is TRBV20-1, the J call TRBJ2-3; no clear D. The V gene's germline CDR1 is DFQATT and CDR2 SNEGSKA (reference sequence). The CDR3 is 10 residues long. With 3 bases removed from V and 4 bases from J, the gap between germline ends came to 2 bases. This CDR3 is CSARSDTQYF. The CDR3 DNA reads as TGCAGTGCTAGGTCAGATACGCAGTATTTT.

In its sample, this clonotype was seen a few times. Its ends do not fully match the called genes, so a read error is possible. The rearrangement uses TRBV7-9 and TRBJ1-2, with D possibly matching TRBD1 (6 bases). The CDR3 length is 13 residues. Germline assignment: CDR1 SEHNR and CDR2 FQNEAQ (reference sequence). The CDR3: CASSLGQRYGYTF. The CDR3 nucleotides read TGTGCCAGCAGTTTAGGACAGCGCTATGGCTACACCTTC.

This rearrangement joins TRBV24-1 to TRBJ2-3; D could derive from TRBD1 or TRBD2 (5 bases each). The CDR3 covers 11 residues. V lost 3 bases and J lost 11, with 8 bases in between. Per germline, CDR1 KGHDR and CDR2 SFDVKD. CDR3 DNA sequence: TGTGCCACCAGTGATGGGACCATGCAGTATTTT. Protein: CATSDGTMQYF.

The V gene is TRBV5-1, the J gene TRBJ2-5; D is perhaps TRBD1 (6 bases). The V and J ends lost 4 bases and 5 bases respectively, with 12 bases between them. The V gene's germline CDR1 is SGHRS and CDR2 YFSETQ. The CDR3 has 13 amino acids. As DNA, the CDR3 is TGCGCCAGCAGCGCGCAGGGGACCGAGACCCAGTACTTC. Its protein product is CASSAQGTETQYF.

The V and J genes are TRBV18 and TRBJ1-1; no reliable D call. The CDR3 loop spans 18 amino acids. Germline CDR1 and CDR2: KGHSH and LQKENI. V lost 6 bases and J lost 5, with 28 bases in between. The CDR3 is CASSPTDVFVYGDTEAFF. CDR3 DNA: TGTGCCAGCTCTCCGACCGATGTTTTTGTCTATGGGGATACTGAAGCTTTCTTT.

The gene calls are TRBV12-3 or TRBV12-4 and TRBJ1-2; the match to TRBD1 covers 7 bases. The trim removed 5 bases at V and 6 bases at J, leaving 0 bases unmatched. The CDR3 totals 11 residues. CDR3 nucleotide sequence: TGTGCCAGCAGTACAGGGGATGGCTACACCTTC. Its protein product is CASSTGDGYTF.

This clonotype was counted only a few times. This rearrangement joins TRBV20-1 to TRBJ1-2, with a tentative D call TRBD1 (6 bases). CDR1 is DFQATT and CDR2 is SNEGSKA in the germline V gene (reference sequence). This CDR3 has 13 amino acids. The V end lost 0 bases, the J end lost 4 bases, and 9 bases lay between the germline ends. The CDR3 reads CSARDQDSYGYTF. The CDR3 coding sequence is TGCAGTGCTAGAGACCAGGACAGCTATGGCTACACCTTC.

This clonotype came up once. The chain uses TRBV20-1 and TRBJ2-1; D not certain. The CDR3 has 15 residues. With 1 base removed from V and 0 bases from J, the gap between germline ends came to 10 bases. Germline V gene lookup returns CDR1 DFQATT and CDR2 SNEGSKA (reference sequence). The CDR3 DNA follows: TGCAGTGCTAGAGTGGTATTGAGCTCCTACAATGAGCAGTTCTTC. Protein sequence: CSARVVLSSYNEQFF.

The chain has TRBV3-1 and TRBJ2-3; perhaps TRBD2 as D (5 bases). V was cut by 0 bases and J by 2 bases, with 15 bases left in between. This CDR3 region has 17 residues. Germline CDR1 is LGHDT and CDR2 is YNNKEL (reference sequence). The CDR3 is CASSQDLYAEATDTQYF. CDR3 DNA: TGTGCCAGCAGCCAAGATCTGTACGCGGAGGCCACAGATACGCAGTATTTT.

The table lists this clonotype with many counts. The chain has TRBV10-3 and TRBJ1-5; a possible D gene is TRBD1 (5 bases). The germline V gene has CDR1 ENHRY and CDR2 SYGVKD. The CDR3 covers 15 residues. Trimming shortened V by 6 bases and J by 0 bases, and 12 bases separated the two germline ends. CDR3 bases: TGTGCCATCAGCGATGACAGTTCTAGCAATCAGCCCCAGCATTTT. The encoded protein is CAISDDSSSNQPQHF.

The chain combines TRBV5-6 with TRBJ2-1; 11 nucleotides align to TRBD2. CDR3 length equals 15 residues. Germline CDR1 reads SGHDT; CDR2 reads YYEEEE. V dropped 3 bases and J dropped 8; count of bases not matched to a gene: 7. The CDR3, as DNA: TGTGCCAGCAGCTCCAGACTAGCGGGGTGGCATGAGCAGTTCTTC. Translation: CASSSRLAGWHEQFF.

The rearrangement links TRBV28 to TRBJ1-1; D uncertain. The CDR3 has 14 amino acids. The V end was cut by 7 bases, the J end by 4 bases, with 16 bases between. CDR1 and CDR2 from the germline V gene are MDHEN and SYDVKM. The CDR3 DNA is TGTGCCAGCATCCCGTGGAGGGAGGGCACTGAAGCTTTCTTT. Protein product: CASIPWREGTEAFF.

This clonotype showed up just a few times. The CDR3 here is CATSVLTGRPSTDTQYF. The CDR3 nucleotides are TGTGCCACCAGTGTCTTGACAGGACGACCTAGCACAGATACGCAGTATTTT. The genes are TRBV24-1 and TRBJ2-3; tentatively, D is TRBD1 (6 bases). Trimming left V 5 bases short and J 0 bases short, with 17 bases between. CDR3 length: 17 amino acids. Germline V CDR1 and CDR2: KGHDR, SFDVKD.

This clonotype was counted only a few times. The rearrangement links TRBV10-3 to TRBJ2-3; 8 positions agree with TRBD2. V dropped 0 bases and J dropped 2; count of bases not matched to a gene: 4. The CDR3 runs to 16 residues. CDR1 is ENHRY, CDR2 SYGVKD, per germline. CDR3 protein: CAISESYSGITDTQYF. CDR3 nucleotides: TGTGCCATCAGTGAGTCTTATAGCGGGATCACAGATACGCAGTATTTT.

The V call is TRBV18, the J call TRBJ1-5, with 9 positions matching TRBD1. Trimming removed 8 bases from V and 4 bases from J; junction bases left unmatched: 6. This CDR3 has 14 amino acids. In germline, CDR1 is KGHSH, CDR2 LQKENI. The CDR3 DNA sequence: TGTGCCAGCCGGAGGGACAGGGTTAATCAGCCCCAGCATTTT. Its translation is CASRRDRVNQPQHF.

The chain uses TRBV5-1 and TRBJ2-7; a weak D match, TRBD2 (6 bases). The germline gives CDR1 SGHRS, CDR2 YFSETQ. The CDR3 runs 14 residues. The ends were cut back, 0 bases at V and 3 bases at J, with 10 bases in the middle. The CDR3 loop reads CASSLVGGDYEQYF. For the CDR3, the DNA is TGCGCCAGCAGCTTGGTTGGAGGGGACTACGAGCAGTACTTC. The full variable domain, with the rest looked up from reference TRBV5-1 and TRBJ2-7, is KAGVTQTPRYLIKTRGQQVTLSCSPISGHRSVSWYQQTPGQGLQFLFEYFSETQRNKGNFPGRFSGRQFSNSRSEMNVSTLELGDSALYLCASSLVGGDYEQYFGPGTRLTVT.

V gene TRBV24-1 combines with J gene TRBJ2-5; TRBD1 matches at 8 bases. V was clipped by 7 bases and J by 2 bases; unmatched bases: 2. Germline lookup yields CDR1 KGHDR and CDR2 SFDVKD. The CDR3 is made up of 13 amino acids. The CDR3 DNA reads TGTGCCACCAGAGGACAGGGACAAGAGACCCAGTACTTC. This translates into CATRGQGQETQYF.

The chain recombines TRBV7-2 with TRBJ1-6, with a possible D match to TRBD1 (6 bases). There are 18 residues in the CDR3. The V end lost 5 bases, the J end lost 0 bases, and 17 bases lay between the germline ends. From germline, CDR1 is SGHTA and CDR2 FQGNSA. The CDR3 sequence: CASSPEGVQGSYNSPLHF. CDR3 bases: TGTGCCAGCAGCCCGGAGGGGGTACAGGGCTCCTATAATTCACCCCTCCACTTT.

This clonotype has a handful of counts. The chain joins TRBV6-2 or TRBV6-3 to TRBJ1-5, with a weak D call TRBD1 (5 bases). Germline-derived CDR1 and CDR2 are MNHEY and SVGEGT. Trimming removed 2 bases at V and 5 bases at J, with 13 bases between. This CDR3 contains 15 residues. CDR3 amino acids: CASSYGSGSHQPQHF. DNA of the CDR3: TGTGCCAGCAGTTACGGGTCAGGGAGCCATCAGCCCCAGCATTTT.